This T cell receptor (beta chain) is drawn from a study of cytomegalovirus exposure and HLA in healthy donors. Study-level information: Previous work identified roughly 120 million unique TCR beta sequences from 150 million to 200 million T cells.

Germline loops: CDR1 MNHNY, CDR2 SVGAGI (reference sequence). This CDR3 has 13 residues. The ends were cut back, 8 bases at V and 5 bases at J, with 15 bases in the middle. The PCR employed 60 Vbeta primers together with 13 Jbeta primers. Sequencing used immunoSEQ multiplex PCR; TCRdb keeps in-frame clones, though not all of them. This table holds 100,000 to 150,000 clones, about 70% found once. Whole-study results and caveats: Later analysis identified around 15,000 TCR beta sequences associated with HLA alleles, using a false discovery rate threshold of 0.05. One variant, a missense change in DCLRE1C, was linked in a later analysis to TCR beta V- and J-gene trimming. Immune exposure was documented only through CMV serostatus.

This clone has only a few counts. The antigen remains unidentified. The sequenced sample consisted of PBMCs. This sequence joins TRBV6-6 and TRBJ1-1; D gene unclear. The receptor comes from a woman aged 55-70 years in good health and CMV-seropositive. CDR3 bases: TGTGCCAGCGCCACCGCCCTTGCGACTGAAGCTTTCTTT. This gives the protein CASATALATEAFF.